The 25 T cell receptor beta chains in this list originate from one sample, sequenced in a study of identical twins. Via MiXCR, TCRdb re-called the 5' RACE reads, giving one row per CDR3 protein. The repertoire has fewer than 900,000 distinct CDR3 sequences, around 20% of them found once; the top ten carry 4.3%. This same sample was also part of a study on T cells expressing NK-cell markers.

Sequenced material: PBMCs. Receptors were obtained from a woman between 18 and 29 years old in good health.

The chain recombines TRBV29-1 with TRBJ2-7; D assignment may be TRBD1 or TRBD2 (5 bases each). CDR1 and CDR2 (germline): SQVTM, ANQGSEA. Between the trimmed V and J ends, which lost 4 bases and 2 bases, there was a span of 15 bases. CDR3 length equals 14 residues. Here the CDR3 reads CSVGAWDRTYEQYF. In DNA form, the CDR3 reads TGCAGCGTTGGTGCGTGGGACCGAACCTACGAGCAGTACTTC.

This clonotype has just a few counts. This chain connects TRBV29-1 to TRBJ2-1, with 11 bases lining up with TRBD1. CDR1 and CDR2 from the germline V gene are SQVTM and ANQGSEA. This CDR3 is 16 amino acids long. V shed 0 bases and J 3 bases; nucleotides not matched to a gene: 4. In DNA form, the CDR3 reads TGCAGCGTTGAAGATTACGGGACAGGGGGCTACAATGAGCAGTTCTTC. It yields the protein CSVEDYGTGGYNEQFF.

The V and J genes are TRBV20-1 and TRBJ1-2; the D gene is possibly TRBD1 (5 bases). The germline V gene encodes CDR1 DFQATT and CDR2 SNEGSKA (reference sequence). V was shortened by 7 bases and J by 6 bases, with 9 bases between the two germline ends. CDR3 length equals 10 residues. CDR3 in DNA: TGCAGTGGGGACGGCAATGGCTACACCTTC. Its protein is CSGDGNGYTF.

This clonotype was seen only a few times. The chain joins TRBV2 to TRBJ1-5; 7 nucleotides align to TRBD1. In germline, CDR1 is SNHLY, CDR2 FYNNEI. Unmatched junction bases numbered 7, after V lost 8 bases and J lost 3 bases. There are 14 residues in the CDR3. CDR3 DNA sequence: TGTGCCAGCCTCCGGGACAGACTCAATCAGCCCCAGCATTTT. Its protein product is CASLRDRLNQPQHF.

The chain employs TRBV4-1 and TRBJ2-1; D remains ambiguous. With 2 bases removed from V and 9 bases from J, the gap between germline ends came to 5 bases. Germline loops: CDR1 MGHRA, CDR2 YSYEKL. The CDR3 consists of 11 residues. The CDR3 loop reads CASSQSREQFF. The CDR3 bases are TGCGCCAGCAGCCAAAGTCGTGAGCAGTTCTTC.

The chain uses TRBV12-3 or TRBV12-4 and TRBJ1-6; D may be TRBD1 (5 bases). This CDR3 has 14 amino acids. V lost 7 bases and J lost 7, with 14 bases in between. Here the CDR3 reads CASNIRDGNSPLHF. In DNA form, the CDR3 reads TGTGCCAGCAACATCCGGGACGGAAATTCACCCCTCCACTTT.

The V gene is TRBV20-1, the J gene TRBJ2-1; no clear D. Trimming cost V 4 bases and J 4 bases, with 8 bases left between them. Germline V gene sequence: CDR1 DFQATT, CDR2 SNEGSKA (reference sequence). The CDR3 extends over 12 amino acids. Written as DNA, the CDR3 is TGCAGTGCTACGGACCGGTACAATGAGCAGTTCTTC. Residues: CSATDRYNEQFF.

This rearrangement joins TRBV6-1 to TRBJ1-1; D ambiguous. CDR1 MNHNS and CDR2 SASEGT come from the germline V gene. This CDR3 spans 14 amino acids. Trimming took 7 bases from V and 3 from J, leaving 15 bases between them. CDR3 DNA: TGTGCCAGCACCCGGTACAGACGGGACACTGAAGCTTTCTTT. It codes for CASTRYRRDTEAFF.

The chain has TRBV29-1 and TRBJ2-3; 9 bases match TRBD2. Germline V gene sequence: CDR1 SQVTM, CDR2 ANQGSEA. V lost 4 bases to trimming and J lost 1 base; unmatched junction nucleotides: 3. This CDR3 has 14 amino acids. Here the CDR3 reads CSVVLAGRTDTQYF. The CDR3 bases are TGCAGCGTTGTACTAGCGGGCCGCACAGATACGCAGTATTTT.

This clonotype was counted only a few times. The V gene is TRBV12-3 or TRBV12-4, the J gene TRBJ2-7; D tentatively fits TRBD1 or TRBD2 (5 bases each). V gave up 8 bases and J gave up 7 bases, with 18 bases separating them. This CDR3 region has 13 residues. The CDR3 is CASSRDVLGEQYF. The CDR3 DNA follows: TGTGCCAGCTCAAGGGACGTCCTGGGAGAGCAGTACTTC.

J is TRBJ2-5 and V is TRBV20-1, with D maybe TRBD2 (6 bases). The CDR3 covers 13 residues. The ends were cut back, 5 bases at V and 2 bases at J, with 12 bases in the middle. Germline-derived CDR1 and CDR2 are DFQATT and SNEGSKA (reference sequence). CDR3 DNA sequence: TGCAGTGCTGGGGACTTCCCGCAAGAGACCCAGTACTTC. Its translation: CSAGDFPQETQYF.

This clonotype was seen a few times. The gene calls are TRBV10-3 and TRBJ2-2; no definite D call. Per the germline V gene, CDR1 is ENHRY and CDR2 is SYGVKD. V gave up 2 bases and J gave up 5 bases, with 9 bases separating them. The CDR3 consists of 14 residues. The CDR3 protein is CAISESWGTGELFF. CDR3 nucleotide sequence: TGTGCCATCAGTGAGAGTTGGGGAACCGGGGAGCTGTTTTTT.

The table lists this clonotype with a few counts. The chain is built from TRBV20-1 and TRBJ2-1; D might be TRBD2 (6 bases). CDR3 size: 14 residues. Germline-derived CDR1 and CDR2 are DFQATT and SNEGSKA (reference sequence). Between the trimmed V and J ends, which lost 4 bases and 6 bases, there was a span of 16 bases. The CDR3 sequence: CSAIPLGAGNEQFF. In DNA, the CDR3 is TGCAGTGCTATCCCCTTGGGAGCGGGCAATGAGCAGTTCTTC.

This clonotype was detected a few times. This chain connects TRBV7-2 to TRBJ1-4; 7 nucleotides align to TRBD1. The CDR3 has 14 residues. Trimming cost V 5 bases and J 7 bases; bases outside gene matches: 7. CDR1 is SGHTA and CDR2 is FQGNSA in the germline V gene. The CDR3 loop reads CASSPYRGGEKLFF. The DNA for the CDR3 is TGTGCCAGCAGCCCCTACAGGGGAGGTGAAAAACTGTTTTTT.

The sample holds a few counts of this clonotype. V is TRBV20-1 and J is TRBJ2-7; TRBD1 matches 7 bases. The ends lost 3 bases at V and 5 bases at J; junction bases unmatched: 13. This CDR3 spans 15 amino acids. The germline CDR1 and CDR2 sequences are DFQATT and SNEGSKA (reference sequence). CDR3 protein: CSASSSRQGRNEQYF. In DNA form, the CDR3 reads TGCAGTGCTAGCAGTTCTCGACAGGGTCGGAACGAGCAGTACTTC.

This rearrangement joins TRBV6-5 to TRBJ2-7; D call uncertain. V lost 6 bases, J lost 1 base, and 7 bases lay in between. The length of the CDR3 is 12 residues. Germline V gives CDR1 MNHEY, CDR2 SVGAGI. This chain's CDR3 is CASRAFSYEQYF. DNA of the CDR3: TGTGCCAGCAGAGCTTTTTCCTACGAGCAGTACTTC.

This clonotype came up many times. The genes are TRBV11-2 and TRBJ1-1, with D maybe TRBD1 (5 bases). CDR1 SGHAT and CDR2 FQNNGV come from the germline V gene. V was pared by 10 bases and J by 5 bases, with 11 bases between. The CDR3 loop spans 11 amino acids. The DNA of the CDR3 is TGTGCCACCTGGGGGGGTACTGAAGCTTTCTTT. It encodes CATWGGTEAFF.

This clonotype showed up just a few times. The chain recombines TRBV20-1 with TRBJ2-1; D remains unclear. V lost 5 bases, J lost 8 bases, and 13 bases lay in between. Looked up from germline, CDR1 is DFQATT and CDR2 is SNEGSKA (reference sequence). The CDR3 is 12 residues long. This chain's CDR3 is CSASSLIHEQFF. CDR3 DNA: TGCAGTGCTTCCTCCCTCATCCATGAGCAGTTCTTC.

As concerns this clonotype: A much larger clone lies a single base off, so this may be a read error. The chain joins TRBV20-1 to TRBJ2-7, with D uncertain. The CDR3 sequence is 13 residues long. Trimming cost V 0 bases and J 6 bases, with 12 bases left between them. In germline, CDR1 is DFQATT, CDR2 SNEGSKA (reference sequence). CDR3 sequence (DNA): TGCAGTGCTAGAGATTCGTGGAACACCGAGCAGTACTTC. Amino acid sequence: CSARDSWNTEQYF.

The chain uses TRBV12-3 or TRBV12-4 and TRBJ2-7, with 8 bases identical to TRBD2. The CDR3 contains 10 residues. Germline trimming cut 8 bases from V and 7 bases from J; bases unmatched to any gene: 1. The CDR3, as DNA: TGTGCCAGCGCGGGGGGAGAGCAGTACTTC. It yields the protein CASAGGEQYF.

This clonotype was counted a few times. The chain couples TRBV5-4 to TRBJ2-7, with 7 bases that match TRBD2. V lost 4 bases and J lost 7; bases outside the gene matches: 11. CDR1 is SGHNT, CDR2 YYREEE, per germline (reference sequence). The CDR3 runs to 14 residues. CDR3 amino acids: CASSPGREVGEQYF. In DNA form, the CDR3 reads TGTGCCAGCAGCCCGGGACGGGAGGTGGGAGAGCAGTACTTC.

In its sample, this clonotype was seen many times. The chain recombines TRBV12-3 or TRBV12-4 with TRBJ2-3; possible D gene TRBD1, 6 bases. This CDR3 spans 14 amino acids. V lost 7 bases and J 5 bases, leaving 16 bases between the germline ends. CDR3 sequence reads: CASISDREGDTQYF. CDR3 nucleotide sequence: TGTGCCAGCATCTCGGACAGAGAGGGAGATACGCAGTATTTT.

DNA for the CDR3: TGTGCCAGCAGCCCGGCGAGGCCCTCCTACAATGAGCAGTTCTTC. This gives the protein CASSPARPSYNEQFF. The chain joins TRBV9 to TRBJ2-1, with no clear D. The V and J ends lost 4 bases and 0 bases respectively, with 11 bases between them. CDR1 is SGDLS, CDR2 YYNGEE, per germline. The CDR3 spans 15 residues. The whole variable domain, filled in from reference TRBV9 and TRBJ2-1, reads DSGVTQTPKHLITATGQRVTLRCSPRSGDLSVYWYQQSLDQGLQFLIQYYNGEERAKGNILERFSAQQFPDLHSELNLSSLELGDSALYFCASSPARPSYNEQFFGPGTRLTVL.

A few counts support this clonotype. The chain employs TRBV12-3 or TRBV12-4 and TRBJ1-1, with 10 nucleotides matching TRBD1. Trimming removed 6 bases from V and 11 bases from J; junction bases left unmatched: 12. The CDR3 sequence is 14 residues long. CDR3 DNA sequence: TGTGCCAGCAGCCCACAGGGACAGGGGTTGGAGGCTTTCTTT. It specifies CASSPQGQGLEAFF.

V is TRBV20-1 and J is TRBJ1-1; D is uncertain. CDR1 and CDR2 (germline): DFQATT, SNEGSKA (reference sequence). The CDR3 contains 13 residues. Trimming left V 3 bases short and J 4 bases short, with 12 bases between. The CDR3 region is CSARAGQATEAFF. CDR3 nucleotides: TGCAGTGCTAGGGCAGGTCAGGCCACTGAAGCTTTCTTT.